The clone carrying this T cell receptor beta chain was observed a handful of times. No antigen is known for it. RNA transcripts provided the source from which TCR beta CDR3 regions were amplified. In the first-round RT-PCR of the TCR CDR3, the HTBI primer set was used. MiXCR, applied by TCRdb to the multiplex PCR reads, yields one record per CDR3 protein. This table holds about 210,000 distinct CDR3 sequences, approximately 17% found once. These data originate in a study of T cells in Graves' hyperthyroidism and ophthalmopathy. Study-wide points: The blood repertoire included most of the expanded thyroid clonotypes above 0.001. A 13 V-J signature model discriminated ophthalmopathy versus stable hyperthyroidism.

V lost 4 bases, J lost 5 bases, and 9 bases stayed unmatched. This CDR3 has 15 amino acids. CDR1 is KGHDR, CDR2 SFDVKD, per germline. Patients aged 18 to 65 had newly diagnosed hyperthyroidism that had lasted under 2 months. Sequencing was done on a sample of blood. This sequence originates from a man aged 45-65 years with Graves' hyperthyroidism. The chain employs TRBV24-1 and TRBJ2-5, with 7 bases lining up with TRBD1. Written as DNA, the CDR3 is TGTGCCACCAGTGACCCAGGGACAGAGGGGGAGACCCAGTACTTC. Translation gives CATSDPGTEGETQYF.